The sequence of this T cell receptor beta chain was determined in a study of blood T cell repertoires in COVID-19. On the study more broadly: COVID-19 samples, acute and convalescent, were from the United States, Italy and Spain.

On this clone itself: The sample carries other DNA sequences with the same CDR3.

Germline loops: CDR1 SGHAT, CDR2 FQNNGV. With V trimmed by 3 bases and J by 2 bases, 6 bases remained unmatched. The CDR3 contains 15 residues. The assay was immunoSEQ multiplex PCR, and TCRdb's table has in-frame clones only and misses some. The table has about 130,000 clones, 79% seen once. Sequenced sample: peripheral blood. This receptor was obtained from a man aged 35 to 55 with active or convalescent COVID-19. J is TRBJ2-7 and V is TRBV11-2; 8 bases are shared with TRBD2. Here the CDR3 reads CASSLTSGGPYEQYF. In DNA, the CDR3 is TGTGCCAGCAGCTTGACGAGCGGGGGCCCCTACGAGCAGTACTTC. The variable domain in full, with the rest retrieved from reference TRBV11-2 and TRBJ2-7, is EAGVAQSPRYKIIEKRQSVAFWCNPISGHATLYWYQQILGQGPKLLIQFQNNGVVDDSQLPKDRFSAERLKGVDSTLKIQPAKLEDSAVYLCASSLTSGGPYEQYFGPGTRLTVT.